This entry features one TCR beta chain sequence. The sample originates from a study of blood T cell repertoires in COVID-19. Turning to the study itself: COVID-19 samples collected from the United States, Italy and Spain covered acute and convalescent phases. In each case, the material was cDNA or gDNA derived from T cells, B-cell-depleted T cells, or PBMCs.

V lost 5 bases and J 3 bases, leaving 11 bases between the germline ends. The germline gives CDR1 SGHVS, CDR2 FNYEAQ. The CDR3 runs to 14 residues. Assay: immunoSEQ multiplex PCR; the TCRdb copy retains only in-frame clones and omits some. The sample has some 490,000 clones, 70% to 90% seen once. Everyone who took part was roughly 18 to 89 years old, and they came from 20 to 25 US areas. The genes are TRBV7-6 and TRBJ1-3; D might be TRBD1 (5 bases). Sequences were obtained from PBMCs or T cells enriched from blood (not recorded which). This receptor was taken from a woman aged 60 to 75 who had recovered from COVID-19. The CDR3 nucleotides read TGTGCCAGCAGCCCCACGGGGGATGGAAACACCATATATTTT. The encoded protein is CASSPTGDGNTIYF.